This T cell receptor (beta chain) was obtained from a study of blood T cell repertoires in COVID-19. Study information: Samples representing acute and convalescent COVID-19 were sourced from the United States, Italy and Spain. In each case, the material was cDNA or gDNA derived from T cells, B-cell-depleted T cells, or PBMCs.

Trimming cost V 4 bases and J 0 bases; bases outside gene matches: 12. The CDR3 is 19 residues long. Germline V lookup: CDR1 SNHLY, CDR2 FYNNEI. In the source study's methods: Estimation of nucleated cell counts was performed using reference gene primer amplification. TCRdb's copy holds only in-frame clones and misses some; the assay was immunoSEQ multiplex PCR. V, J and clone size reflect that table, while D and trimming were determined from the DNA. There are approximately 350,000 clones in the sample; roughly nine tenths occur only once, and more than 0.8% lies in the top ten. Participants were aged about 18 to 100 years from 20 to 30 US areas.

The gene calls are TRBV2 and TRBJ1-5; 10 nucleotides line up with TRBD1. Sequenced input: PBMCs or T cells enriched from blood (not recorded which). This receptor was obtained from a man aged 18 to 29 who had recovered from COVID-19. In DNA, the CDR3 is TGTGCCAGCAGTGGTTCTCGGGACAGGGGACGTTATAGCAATCAGCCCCAGCATTTT. It yields the protein CASSGSRDRGRYSNQPQHF.